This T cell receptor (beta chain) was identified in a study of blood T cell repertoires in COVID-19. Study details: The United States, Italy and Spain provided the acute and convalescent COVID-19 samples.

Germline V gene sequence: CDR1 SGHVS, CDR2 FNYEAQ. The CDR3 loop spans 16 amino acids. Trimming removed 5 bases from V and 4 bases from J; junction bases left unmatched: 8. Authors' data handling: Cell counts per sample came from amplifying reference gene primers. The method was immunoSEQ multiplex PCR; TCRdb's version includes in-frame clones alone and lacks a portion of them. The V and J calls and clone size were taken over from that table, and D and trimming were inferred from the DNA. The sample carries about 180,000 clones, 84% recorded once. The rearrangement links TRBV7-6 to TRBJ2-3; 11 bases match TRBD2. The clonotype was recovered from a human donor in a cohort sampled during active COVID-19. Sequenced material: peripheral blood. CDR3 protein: CASSLRLAGSSDTQYF. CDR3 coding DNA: TGTGCCAGCAGCCTCAGACTAGCGGGGAGTTCAGATACGCAGTATTTT.